The sequence of this TCR beta chain was determined in a study of cytomegalovirus exposure and HLA in healthy donors. General study results and limits: There were some V segments, including TRBV6-2 and TRBV6-3, excluded as indistinguishable. It was reportedly the case that the classifier diagnosed cytomegalovirus status with high specificity and sensitivity. A later examination showed that TCR association rates differed by HLA locus, with DRB1 most and HLA-C fewest.

Amplification used 60 Vbeta primers and 13 Jbeta primers. Clones were sequenced by immunoSEQ multiplex PCR, and TCRdb holds only the in-frame ones, with some missing. The sample consists of 150,000 to 200,000 clones, 75% to 80% of them appearing once. Each donor was nominally healthy when sampled (though unrecorded immune exposures were likely). This clone has only one observation. The antigen is unknown. The germline CDR1 and CDR2 sequences are SGHTA and FQGNSA. Trimming cost V 1 base and J 2 bases, with 10 bases left between them. The CDR3 length is 15 residues. The material sequenced was PBMCs. This chain links TRBV7-2 with TRBJ2-3, with D perhaps TRBD1 (5 bases). The sequence was collected from a man over 45 in good health and CMV-seropositive. This CDR3 reads CASSLGAGFTDTQYF. The CDR3 DNA follows: TGTGCCAGCAGCTTAGGGGCAGGGTTCACAGATACGCAGTATTTT. The full variable domain, with the rest looked up from reference TRBV7-2 and TRBJ2-3, is GAGVSQSPSNKVTEKGKDVELRCDPISGHTALYWYRQSLGQGLEFLIYFQGNSAPDKSGLPSDRFSAERTGGSVSTLTIQRTQQEDSAVYLCASSLGAGFTDTQYFGPGTRLTVL.